The subject of this entry is one T cell receptor beta chain. The data originate from a study of CD8+ T cells in alopecia areata. Sequencing used cDNA as its template, made by extracting RNA and reverse transcribing it. Clones were read by immunoSEQ multiplex PCR, and TCRdb kept only the in-frame ones, dropping some. The sample shows 180,000 or so clones, less than 80% of them seen only once. The receptor comes from a human donor with alopecia areata. The specimen comprised CD8+ T cells sorted from blood, sampled at week 0.

CDR3 loop: CASSLFRDRGHSGANVLTF. For the CDR3, the DNA is TGCGCCAGCAGCTTGTTTCGGGACAGGGGACACTCTGGGGCCAACGTCCTGACTTTC. The chain has TRBV5-1 and TRBJ2-6, with TRBD1 matching over 10 bases. This CDR3 spans 19 amino acids. V lost 1 base to trimming and J lost 0 bases; unmatched junction nucleotides: 7. CDR1 is SGHRS, CDR2 YFSETQ, per germline.